A single sample gave rise to the 22 T cell receptor beta chains below, sequenced in a study of blood T cell repertoires in COVID-19. TCRdb's copy holds only in-frame clones and misses some; the assay was immunoSEQ multiplex PCR. This table holds 170,000 or so clones, 85% to 90% found once. Sample: peripheral blood. The receptors were gathered from a man aged 50 to 59 with active or convalescent COVID-19.

V gene TRBV7-9 combines with J gene TRBJ1-3; possibly TRBD1 for D (5 bases). Germline V lookup: CDR1 SEHNR, CDR2 FQNEAQ (reference sequence). Between the trimmed V and J ends, which lost 3 bases and 8 bases, there was a span of 17 bases. The CDR3 extends over 15 amino acids. The CDR3 region has the DNA TGTGCCAGCAGCTTTTTGGGGGGAGAACGGGACACCATATATTTT. This sequence encodes CASSFLGGERDTIYF.

The rearrangement links TRBV7-9 to TRBJ2-3; D unclear. The germline gives CDR1 SEHNR, CDR2 FQNEAQ (reference sequence). There are 13 residues in the CDR3. V dropped 3 bases and J dropped 4 bases, with 8 bases sitting between them. CDR3 coding DNA: TGTGCCAGCAGCTTCCCCCTCGCAGATACGCAGTATTTT. Encoded protein: CASSFPLADTQYF.

Written as DNA, the CDR3 is TGTGCCAGCACCAAGAGACAGGGGATGAACACCGGGGAGCTGTTTTTT. Amino acids: CASTKRQGMNTGELFF. The chain has TRBV19 and TRBJ2-2; 8 bases are shared with TRBD1. After removal of 9 bases from V and 1 base from J, the junction contained 10 bases not matched to a gene. The CDR3 spans 16 residues. Germline V lookup: CDR1 LNHDA, CDR2 SQIVND (reference sequence). Complete variable domain (other parts from reference TRBV19 and TRBJ2-2): DGGITQSPKYLFRKEGQNVTLSCEQNLNHDAMYWYRQDPGQGLRLIYYSQIVNDFQKGDIAEGYSVSREKKESFPLTVTSAQKNPTAFYLCASTKRQGMNTGELFFGEGSRLTVL.

This clone is a singleton in its sample. J is TRBJ2-2 and V is TRBV30; D unclear. Trimming shortened V by 2 bases and J by 6 bases, and 10 bases separated the two germline ends. Germline V lookup: CDR1 GTSNPN, CDR2 SVGIG (reference sequence). CDR3 length: 13 residues. For the CDR3, the DNA is TGTGCCTGGAGTCCAAGCCGCGCCGGGGAGCTGTTTTTT. It yields the protein CAWSPSRAGELFF.

The rearrangement links TRBV25-1 to TRBJ1-6, with D unresolved. V was pared by 4 bases and J by 5 bases, with 6 bases between. CDR1 MGHDK and CDR2 SYGVNS come from the germline V gene. The CDR3 totals 13 residues. The CDR3 sequence is CASSAQNNSPLHF. CDR3 DNA: TGTGCCAGCAGTGCCCAAAATAATTCACCCCTCCACTTT.

This rearrangement joins TRBV25-1 to TRBJ2-7; 9 nucleotides line up with TRBD1. Germline loops: CDR1 MGHDK, CDR2 SYGVNS. The ends lost 4 bases at V and 1 base at J; junction bases unmatched: 5. This CDR3 is 15 amino acids long. The CDR3 bases are TGTGCCAGCAGTGCTTACAGGGGGCTGTCCTACGAGCAGTACTTC. This translates into CASSAYRGLSYEQYF.

The chain is built from TRBV4-2 and TRBJ2-7; 13 bases agree with TRBD2. CDR1 is LGHNA and CDR2 is YNFKEQ in the germline V gene. This CDR3 spans 16 amino acids. V shed 0 bases and J 2 bases; nucleotides not matched to a gene: 1. CDR3 sequence reads: CASSQEGLAGPYEQYF. Here the CDR3 DNA reads TGTGCCAGCAGCCAAGAGGGACTAGCGGGACCCTACGAGCAGTACTTC.

The gene calls are TRBV15 and TRBJ2-7; no clear D. Trimming removed 1 base from V and 0 bases from J, with 7 bases in between. Germline loops: CDR1 LNHNV, CDR2 YYDKDF (reference sequence). There are 14 residues in the CDR3. The CDR3 nucleotides are TGTGCCACCAGCAGAGGAACTTTCTCCTACGAGCAGTACTTC. As protein: CATSRGTFSYEQYF.

The V and J genes are TRBV15 and TRBJ1-6; the match to TRBD1 covers 7 bases. Germline CDR1 and CDR2: LNHNV and YYDKDF (reference sequence). The CDR3 is 15 residues long. V lost 5 bases and J lost 7; bases outside the gene matches: 8. The CDR3 DNA follows: TGTGCCACCAGCTGGAACAGGGGCGACAATTCACCCCTCCACTTT. Its protein product is CATSWNRGDNSPLHF.

This sequence joins TRBV27 and TRBJ1-5, with 7 nucleotides matching TRBD1. The CDR3 consists of 16 residues. Germline loops: CDR1 MNHEY, CDR2 SMNVEV (reference sequence). V lost 6 bases, J lost 3 bases, and 11 bases stayed unmatched. The CDR3 DNA reads TGTGCCAGCAGCCAGACCGGGACAGCGTTCAATCAGCCCCAGCATTTT. Translating gives CASSQTGTAFNQPQHF.

The J gene is TRBJ2-1, the V gene TRBV27; possibly TRBD2 for D (6 bases). The CDR3 extends over 15 amino acids. Trimming cost V 2 bases and J 0 bases, with 8 bases left between them. CDR1 and CDR2 (germline): MNHEY, SMNVEV (reference sequence). The CDR3 bases are TGTGCCAGCAGTTTAGGGGGGAGCTCCTACAATGAGCAGTTCTTC. This sequence encodes CASSLGGSSYNEQFF.

This chain connects TRBV7-6 to TRBJ2-1; 13 bases agree with TRBD2. Germline V gives CDR1 SGHVS, CDR2 FNYEAQ. This CDR3 is 19 amino acids long. J gave up 5 bases and V 4 bases, and 14 bases lay outside the gene matches. Here the CDR3 reads CASSSLYQTSGRDHNEQFF. The CDR3 nucleotides are TGTGCCAGCAGCTCGCTTTACCAAACTAGCGGGAGGGATCACAATGAGCAGTTCTTC. The full variable domain, completed using reference TRBV7-6 and TRBJ2-1, is GAGVSQSPRYKVTKRGQDVALRCDPISGHVSLYWYRQALGQGPEFLTYFNYEAQQDKSGLPNDRFSAERPEGSISTLTIQRTEQRDSAMYRCASSSLYQTSGRDHNEQFFGPGTRLTVL.

The chain employs TRBV28 and TRBJ1-2, with TRBD1 identical over 9 bases. V was pared by 8 bases and J by 6 bases, with 10 bases of the junction left unmatched. This CDR3 is built from 14 residues. Germline CDR1 and CDR2: MDHEN and SYDVKM. CDR3 residues: CASSDPGQGDGYTF. The CDR3 DNA is TGTGCCAGCTCCGACCCGGGACAGGGCGATGGCTACACCTTC.

The chain couples TRBV4-1 to TRBJ2-4; 8 bases map to TRBD1. CDR1 MGHRA and CDR2 YSYEKL come from the germline V gene. The CDR3 has 18 residues. Trimming removed 1 base from V and 1 base from J; junction bases left unmatched: 9. CDR3 in amino acids: CASSQGIQGGRAKNIQYF. The CDR3 DNA sequence: TGCGCCAGCAGCCAAGGGATACAGGGGGGAAGGGCCAAAAACATTCAGTACTTC.

J is TRBJ1-1 and V is TRBV27, with TRBD1 identical over 8 bases. The junction had 8 bases not matched to a gene; V was cut back by 5 bases and J by 6 bases. Germline V gene sequence: CDR1 MNHEY, CDR2 SMNVEV (reference sequence). The CDR3 covers 14 residues. This CDR3 is CASSRSGGGPEAFF. The DNA for the CDR3 is TGTGCCAGCAGTCGGTCAGGGGGCGGGCCTGAAGCTTTCTTT.

The V call is TRBV4-2, the J call TRBJ2-5; D is perhaps TRBD2 (6 bases). CDR3 length: 13 amino acids. Germline values: CDR1 LGHNA, CDR2 YNFKEQ. Trimming stripped 3 bases from V and 5 bases from J, with 10 bases between. CDR3 nucleotides: TGTGCCAGCAGCCAGGGGACTGGGGAGACCCAGTACTTC. Its translation: CASSQGTGETQYF.

The rearrangement links TRBV7-2 to TRBJ1-5; D not certain. Germline lookup yields CDR1 SGHTA and CDR2 FQGNSA. There are 13 residues in the CDR3. The V end lost 5 bases, the J end lost 7 bases, and 12 bases lay between the germline ends. This chain's CDR3 is CASSVSPEQPQHF. For the CDR3, the DNA is TGTGCCAGCAGCGTGTCCCCTGAGCAGCCCCAGCATTTT.

The CDR3 bases are TGCGCCAGCAGCCAAGAGGAAGCGGGTGAACCCTACGAGCAGTACTTC. Its protein is CASSQEEAGEPYEQYF. V is TRBV4-3 and J is TRBJ2-7; D is possibly TRBD2 (6 bases). V shed 0 bases and J shed 2 bases, with 14 bases lying between them. Germline loops: CDR1 LGHNA, CDR2 YSLEER. The CDR3 is 16 amino acids.

This clone occurred a few times. This chain joins TRBV5-1 and TRBJ2-7, with 9 bases fitting TRBD1. With V trimmed by 0 bases and J by 4 bases, 5 bases remained unmatched. Germline assignment: CDR1 SGHRS and CDR2 YFSETQ. The CDR3 runs 15 residues. For the CDR3, the DNA is TGCGCCAGCAGCTTGGTGGGGACAGGGCAGTACGAGCAGTACTTC. Translation: CASSLVGTGQYEQYF.

This clone has only a few counts. The chain uses TRBV5-1 and TRBJ2-7; 8 nucleotides agree with TRBD2. Germline CDR1 reads SGHRS; CDR2 reads YFSETQ. The length of the CDR3 is 14 residues. V was clipped by 6 bases and J by 1 base; unmatched bases: 6. This CDR3 is CASKSRGESYEQYF. The CDR3 region has the DNA TGCGCCAGCAAGTCGCGGGGGGAGTCCTACGAGCAGTACTTC.

The chain links TRBV3-1 (or the pseudogene TRBV3-2) to TRBJ2-5; 8 bases fit TRBD2. The CDR3 sequence is 17 residues long. Germline V lookup: CDR1 LGHDT, CDR2 YNNKEL (reference sequence). Germline trimming cut 0 bases from V and 5 bases from J; bases unmatched to any gene: 11. The CDR3 nucleotides are TGTGCCAGCAGCCAAGAGTTATCGGGAGGGCCGGGGGAGACCCAGTACTTC. It encodes CASSQELSGGPGETQYF.

This clone was observed once. CDR3 nucleotide sequence: TGCGCCAGCAGCTTGGAGGCGGGGGCGCGGAGAAACACCATATATTTT. Its translation: CASSLEAGARRNTIYF. The V and J genes are TRBV5-1 and TRBJ1-3, with D possibly TRBD1 on 6 matching bases. The length of the CDR3 is 16 residues. The germline V gene has CDR1 SGHRS and CDR2 YFSETQ. Trimming cost V 0 bases and J 5 bases, with 15 bases left between them. The entire variable domain, with the rest obtained from reference TRBV5-1 and TRBJ1-3, is as follows: KAGVTQTPRYLIKTRGQQVTLSCSPISGHRSVSWYQQTPGQGLQFLFEYFSETQRNKGNFPGRFSGRQFSNSRSEMNVSTLELGDSALYLCASSLEAGARRNTIYFGEGSWLTVV.